A single sample is the source of the 27 T cell receptor beta chains below, sequenced in a study of T-cell memory formation after mild COVID-19 (dated by TCRdb to the early 2020s). Library preparation used 5' RACE. The sequencer listed for this sample is Illumina NovaSeq 6000. TCRdb reran the public reads through fastp at Q25 and MiXCR, keeping productive beta chains. Each entry merges the rows of one CDR3 protein and shows their most common DNA and genes. The sample table contains approximately 150,000 distinct CDR3 sequences; only one count was recorded for 6% of them. The top ten clonotypes cover approximately 2% of the sample. Sample: PBMCs or a T cell subset sorted from them (not recorded which). The source of these receptors is an adult woman who had mild COVID-19 (a few samples of this study predate the infection). The sample titles of this study are shuffled in the database, so cell type and time point are left out; the donor was told from shared clones.

J is TRBJ2-1 and V is TRBV6-5, with 8 nucleotides matching TRBD1. The ends lost 0 bases at V and 9 bases at J; junction bases unmatched: 10. CDR1 is MNHEY and CDR2 is SVGAGI in the germline V gene. The CDR3 length is 16 residues. DNA for the CDR3: TGTGCCAGCAGTTACTCGAGGGCAGACAGGGGAGGTGAGCAGTTCTTC. Amino acids: CASSYSRADRGGEQFF.

The sample holds many counts of this clonotype. Here the CDR3 DNA reads TGCAGTGCCAACTTCCCTACGCGGGGGTCCTACGAGCAGTACTTC. Translating it yields CSANFPTRGSYEQYF. J is TRBJ2-7 and V is TRBV20-1; 7 bases are a match to TRBD2. The CDR3 has 15 residues. J was trimmed by 1 base and V by 6 bases; bases with no gene match: 12. Germline values: CDR1 DFQATT, CDR2 SNEGSKA (reference sequence).

This clonotype was seen many times. J is TRBJ2-5 and V is TRBV20-1, with unresolved D. CDR1 DFQATT and CDR2 SNEGSKA come from the germline V gene (reference sequence). Between the trimmed V and J ends, which lost 3 bases and 0 bases, there was a span of 8 bases. The CDR3 has 13 residues. The CDR3 region has the DNA TGCAGTGCTAGGAGCCCCAACCAAGAGACCCAGTACTTC. This gives the protein CSARSPNQETQYF.

This clonotype came up a few times. The genes are TRBV12-3 or TRBV12-4 and TRBJ2-5; tentative D call: TRBD1 (6 bases). This CDR3 is built from 14 residues. Trimming shortened V by 6 bases and J by 4 bases, and 15 bases separated the two germline ends. This chain's CDR3 is CASSRGPSPETQYF. The CDR3 nucleotides are TGTGCCAGCAGCAGGGGACCTTCCCCAGAGACCCAGTACTTC.

The chain couples TRBV7-8 to TRBJ1-2; the D is unclear. V lost 1 base and J lost 7, with 7 bases in between. The germline CDR1 and CDR2 sequences are SGHVS and FQNEAQ. The CDR3 extends over 12 amino acids. This CDR3 reads CASSLDGFGYTF. CDR3 nucleotides: TGTGCCAGCAGCTTAGACGGATTTGGCTACACCTTC.

The chain is built from TRBV12-3 or TRBV12-4 and TRBJ1-1; weak D call: TRBD1 (5 bases). The CDR3 is 15 amino acids. The V and J ends lost 0 bases and 3 bases respectively, with 11 bases between them. CDR3 DNA: TGTGCCAGCAGTTTAGCGCCAGGGCCCGACACTGAAGCTTTCTTT. The encoded protein is CASSLAPGPDTEAFF.

This clonotype was observed many times. The J gene is TRBJ2-5, the V gene TRBV7-9; 7 bases fit TRBD1. Per the germline V gene, CDR1 is SEHNR and CDR2 is FQNEAQ (reference sequence). V shed 4 bases, J shed 14 bases, and the junction held 10 bases outside the gene matches. The CDR3 has 12 amino acids. For the CDR3, the DNA is TGTGCCAGCAGCTCCGTGGGACAGAGGGAATACTTC. Encoded protein: CASSSVGQREYF.

This clonotype has only a few counts. The chain uses TRBV7-3 and TRBJ1-1, with 7 bases matching TRBD1. The CDR3 runs 14 residues. Looked up from germline, CDR1 is SGHTA and CDR2 is FQGTGA. J gave up 11 bases and V 5 bases, and 14 bases lay outside the gene matches. CDR3 in amino acids: CASSPTQGTEKAFF. The CDR3 region has the DNA TGTGCCAGCAGCCCGACACAGGGGACCGAGAAGGCTTTCTTT.

The chain uses TRBV12-3 or TRBV12-4 and TRBJ1-3; perhaps TRBD1 as D (6 bases). The CDR3 spans 14 residues. V was clipped by 7 bases and J by 0 bases, with 10 bases between them. The CDR3 nucleotides are TGTGCCAGCACCCCAGGGGACTCTGGAAACACCATATATTTT. Translation: CASTPGDSGNTIYF.

The chain employs TRBV5-1 and TRBJ2-7; no firm D call. The length of the CDR3 is 13 residues. The V and J ends lost 5 bases and 0 bases respectively, with 9 bases between them. From germline, CDR1 is SGHRS and CDR2 YFSETQ. DNA for the CDR3: TGCGCCAGCAGTCCAAGCAGCTCCTACGAGCAGTACTTC. It encodes CASSPSSSYEQYF.

This clonotype was counted a few times. The gene calls are TRBV3-1 and TRBJ2-2; unclear D gene. Germline V gene data show CDR1 as LGHDT and CDR2 as YNNKEL (reference sequence). This CDR3 is 14 amino acids long. Trimming stripped 5 bases from V and 3 bases from J, with 10 bases between. The CDR3 DNA follows: TGTGCCAGCAGCTCCGGCGCGGACACCGGGGAGCTGTTTTTT. It is translated as CASSSGADTGELFF.

In regard to this clonotype: One end of the junction fails to match germline, which may point to a read error. V gene TRBV24-1 combines with J gene TRBJ2-1, with D perhaps being TRBD1 or TRBD2 (5 bases each). The CDR3 extends over 15 amino acids. CDR1 and CDR2 from the germline V gene are KGHDR and SFDVKD. Here the CDR3 reads CATRHRSLAYNEQLF. The CDR3 DNA follows: TGTGCCACCAGACACAGGTCCCTAGCCTACAATGAGCAGTTATTC.

This clonotype was detected a few times. The genes are TRBV7-9 and TRBJ2-3; D unresolved. V was clipped by 2 bases and J by 3 bases, with 6 bases between them. The CDR3 contains 13 residues. CDR1 and CDR2 (germline): SEHNR, FQNEAQ (reference sequence). The CDR3 bases are TGTGCCAGCAGCTTATCCCCGACAGATACGCAGTATTTT. This translates into CASSLSPTDTQYF.

This clonotype has only a few counts. V and J are TRBV24-1 and TRBJ1-2, with 10 bases identical to TRBD1. Germline CDR1 is KGHDR and CDR2 is SFDVKD. This CDR3 is 16 amino acids long. The junction had 6 bases not matched to a gene; V was cut back by 3 bases and J by 3 bases. In DNA, the CDR3 is TGTGCCACCAGTGATCCCTATGGGACAGGGGACTATGGCTACACCTTC. Its protein is CATSDPYGTGDYGYTF.

This clonotype was detected only a few times. The chain combines TRBV9 with TRBJ2-3, with TRBD2 matching 9 bases. The CDR3 is 17 residues long. V lost 7 bases to trimming and J lost 3 bases; unmatched junction nucleotides: 15. Germline-derived CDR1 and CDR2 are SGDLS and YYNGEE. This CDR3 is CASGRLADTPGTDTQYF. CDR3 nucleotide sequence: TGTGCCAGCGGTCGACTAGCGGATACCCCTGGGACAGATACGCAGTATTTT. The variable domain in full, with the rest retrieved from reference TRBV9 and TRBJ2-3, is DSGVTQTPKHLITATGQRVTLRCSPRSGDLSVYWYQQSLDQGLQFLIQYYNGEERAKGNILERFSAQQFPDLHSELNLSSLELGDSALYFCASGRLADTPGTDTQYFGPGTRLTVL.

V gene TRBV12-3 or TRBV12-4 combines with J gene TRBJ2-3, with D maybe TRBD2 (6 bases). V was cut by 11 bases and J by 2 bases, with 17 bases left in between. The length of the CDR3 is 14 residues. DNA of the CDR3: TGTGCCGACGCGGCGGGGCGGCTCACAGATACGCAGTATTTT. Protein product: CADAAGRLTDTQYF.

The chain recombines TRBV5-1 with TRBJ2-3; 7 bases match TRBD1. CDR1 and CDR2 (germline): SGHRS, YFSETQ. The junction had 5 bases not matched to a gene; V was cut back by 4 bases and J by 0 bases. The CDR3 is 15 amino acids. The CDR3 loop is CASSDRDSSTDTQYF. The CDR3 region has the DNA TGCGCCAGCAGCGATCGGGACAGCAGCACAGATACGCAGTATTTT.

This clonotype was counted a few times. CDR3 residues: CASSPSGTDEKLFF. The CDR3 DNA reads TGTGCCAGCAGCCCTTCCGGGACGGACGAAAAACTGTTTTTT. The rearrangement links TRBV7-9 to TRBJ1-4, with D perhaps matching TRBD1 (5 bases). CDR3 size: 14 residues. Per germline, CDR1 SEHNR and CDR2 FQNEAQ (reference sequence). V gave up 5 bases and J gave up 8 bases, with 15 bases separating them.

This clonotype has a handful of counts. This chain connects TRBV20-1 to TRBJ2-5; D not certain. The CDR3 covers 11 residues. Germline V gives CDR1 DFQATT, CDR2 SNEGSKA (reference sequence). V lost 4 bases and J lost 11, with 14 bases in between. CDR3 loop: CSATQLGVQYF. CDR3 nucleotides: TGCAGTGCTACGCAACTCGGAGTTCAGTACTTC.

The V call is TRBV3-1, the J call TRBJ2-1, with 10 bases identical to TRBD2. Trimming took 1 base from V and 4 from J; bases not matched to a gene: 7. This CDR3 contains 17 residues. The germline V gene has CDR1 LGHDT and CDR2 YNNKEL (reference sequence). This chain's CDR3 is CASSQGTSGTLYNEQFF. The CDR3, as DNA: TGTGCCAGCAGCCAAGGTACTAGCGGGACCCTTTACAATGAGCAGTTCTTC.

In its sample, this clonotype was seen many times. The chain combines TRBV5-5 with TRBJ2-2; no definite D call. Germline V gives CDR1 SGHKS, CDR2 YYEKEE (reference sequence). V gave up 0 bases and J gave up 1 base, with 10 bases separating them. The length of the CDR3 is 16 residues. CDR3 DNA: TGTGCCAGCAGCTTGGGTCAAGCAGAGAACACCGGGGAGCTGTTTTTT. This codes for CASSLGQAENTGELFF.

Many counts were recorded for this clonotype. The gene calls are TRBV18 and TRBJ2-3; no clear D gene. CDR3 length: 16 residues. In germline, CDR1 is KGHSH, CDR2 LQKENI. V was clipped by 6 bases and J by 4 bases, with 20 bases between them. The DNA of the CDR3 is TGTGCCAGCTCCCGAGCGCGCGCCATTAACGCAGATACGCAGTATTTT. It codes for CASSRARAINADTQYF. Combining the CDR3 with reference TRBV18 and TRBJ2-3 gives the whole variable domain NAGVMQNPRHLVRRRGQEARLRCSPMKGHSHVYWYRQLPEEGLKFMVYLQKENIIDESGMPKERFSAEFPKEGPSILRIQQVVRGDSAAYFCASSRARAINADTQYFGPGTRLTVL.

This clonotype was counted between two and nine times. V gene TRBV7-3 combines with J gene TRBJ2-1, with 7 bases lining up with TRBD2. This CDR3 is built from 17 residues. Trimming took 5 bases from V and 1 from J; bases not matched to a gene: 11. Germline CDR1 is SGHTA and CDR2 is FQGTGA. The CDR3, as DNA: TGTGCCAGCAGCCCGTTAAATAGCGGGTCGTCCTACAATGAGCAGTTCTTC. This encodes CASSPLNSGSSYNEQFF.

This clonotype was counted many times. The chain uses TRBV14 and TRBJ2-2; 7 positions match TRBD1. This CDR3 contains 15 residues. Per germline, CDR1 SGHDN and CDR2 FVKESK. V lost 5 bases to trimming and J lost 5 bases; unmatched junction nucleotides: 8. The CDR3 loop reads CASSKPGTVTGELFF. CDR3 sequence (DNA): TGTGCCAGCAGCAAACCCGGGACAGTTACCGGGGAGCTGTTTTTT. The full variable domain, completed using reference TRBV14 and TRBJ2-2, is EAGVTQFPSHSVIEKGQTVTLRCDPISGHDNLYWYRRVMGKEIKFLLHFVKESKQDESGMPNNRFLAERTGGTYSTLKVQPAELEDSGVYFCASSKPGTVTGELFFGEGSRLTVL.

This clonotype was counted many times. This chain joins TRBV5-6 and TRBJ1-2, with a possible D match to TRBD1 (5 bases). V lost 1 base and J lost 0, with 10 bases in between. The CDR3 is made up of 15 amino acids. The germline V gene encodes CDR1 SGHDT and CDR2 YYEEEE. The DNA for the CDR3 is TGTGCCAGCAGCTTGCAGGGCATCGCTAACTATGGCTACACCTTC. Translating gives CASSLQGIANYGYTF.

This sequence joins TRBV24-1 and TRBJ2-3, with D unclear. Looked up from germline, CDR1 is KGHDR and CDR2 is SFDVKD. The CDR3 is 15 residues long. V dropped 4 bases and J dropped 1 base, with 11 bases sitting between them. Here the CDR3 reads CATSDPRVGTDTQYF. CDR3 bases: TGTGCCACCAGTGACCCTAGGGTCGGCACAGATACGCAGTATTTT.

The chain uses TRBV20-1 and TRBJ1-1; no reliable D call. Between the trimmed V and J ends, which lost 3 bases and 1 base, there was a span of 12 bases. The V gene's germline CDR1 is DFQATT and CDR2 SNEGSKA (reference sequence). The CDR3 extends over 14 amino acids. In DNA form, the CDR3 reads TGCAGTGCTAGGGAGACAAGACCGAACACTGAAGCTTTCTTT. As protein: CSARETRPNTEAFF.